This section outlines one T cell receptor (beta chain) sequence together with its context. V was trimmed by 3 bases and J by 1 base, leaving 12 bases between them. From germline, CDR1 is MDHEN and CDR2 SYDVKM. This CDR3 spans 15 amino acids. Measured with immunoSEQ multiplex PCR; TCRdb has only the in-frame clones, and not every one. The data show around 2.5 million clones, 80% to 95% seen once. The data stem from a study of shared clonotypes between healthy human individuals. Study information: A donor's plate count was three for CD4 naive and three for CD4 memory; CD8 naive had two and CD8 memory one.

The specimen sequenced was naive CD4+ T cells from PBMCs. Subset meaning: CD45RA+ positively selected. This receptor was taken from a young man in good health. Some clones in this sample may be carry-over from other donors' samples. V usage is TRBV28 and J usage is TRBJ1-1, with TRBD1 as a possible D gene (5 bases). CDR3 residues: CASSFLRRGNTEAFF. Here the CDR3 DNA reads TGTGCCAGCAGTTTCCTTCGGAGGGGGAACACTGAAGCTTTCTTT. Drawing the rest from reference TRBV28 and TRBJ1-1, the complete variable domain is DVKVTQSSRYLVKRTGEKVFLECVQDMDHENMFWYRQDPGLGLRLIYFSYDVKMKEKGDIPEGYSVSREKKERFSLILESASTNQTSMYLCASSFLRRGNTEAFFGQGTRLTVV.